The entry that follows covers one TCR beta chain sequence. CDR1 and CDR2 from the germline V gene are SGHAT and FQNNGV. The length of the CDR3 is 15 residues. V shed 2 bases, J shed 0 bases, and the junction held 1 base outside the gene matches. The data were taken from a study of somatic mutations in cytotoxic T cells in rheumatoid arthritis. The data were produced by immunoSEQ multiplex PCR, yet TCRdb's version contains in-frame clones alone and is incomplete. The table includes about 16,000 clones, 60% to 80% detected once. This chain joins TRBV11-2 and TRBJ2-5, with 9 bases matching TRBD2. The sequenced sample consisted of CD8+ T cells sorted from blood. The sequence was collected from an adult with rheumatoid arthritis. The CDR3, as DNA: TGTGCCAGCAGCTTATGGACTAGCGACCAAGAGACCCAGTACTTC. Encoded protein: CASSLWTSDQETQYF. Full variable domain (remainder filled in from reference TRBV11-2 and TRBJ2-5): EAGVAQSPRYKIIEKRQSVAFWCNPISGHATLYWYQQILGQGPKLLIQFQNNGVVDDSQLPKDRFSAERLKGVDSTLKIQPAKLEDSAVYLCASSLWTSDQETQYFGPGTRLLVL.